This is a list of T cell receptor beta chains from one sample in a study of cytomegalovirus exposure and HLA in healthy donors. Only in-frame clones appear in the TCRdb table, and some are missing; sequencing was by immunoSEQ multiplex PCR. The sample lists 150,000 to 200,000 clones, around 82% occurring once. The sample taken for sequencing was PBMCs. The source is a man aged 30 to 45 in good health and CMV-seropositive. The CDR3 runs from the conserved cysteine through the conserved F or W. D genes are given only for firm matches. The size entry is marked missing in some rows and otherwise reads once, few, many or a size class.

V gene	clone size	D gene	J gene	CDR3 protein	CDR3 DNA
TRBV7-2	-	-	TRBJ1-6	CASSQQGYNSPLHF	TGTGCCAGCAGCCAACAGGGCTATAATTCACCCCTCCACTTT
TRBV9	-	-	TRBJ1-3	CASSAVSVKSSGNTIYF	TGTGCCAGCAGCGCCGTATCGGTCAAGAGCTCTGGAAACACCATATATTTT
TRBV27	few	TRBD1	TRBJ1-2	CASSRTGANYGYTF	TGTGCCAGCAGTCGGACAGGGGCTAACTATGGCTACACCTTC
TRBV6-5	once	-	TRBJ2-7	CASSYSRGGDEQYF	TGTGCCAGCAGTTACAGTCGGGGAGGAGACGAGCAGTACTTC
TRBV2	once	-	TRBJ2-7	CASSGRSYEQYF	TGTGCCAGCAGTGGTCGGTCCTACGAGCAGTACTTC
TRBV6-1	-	-	TRBJ2-1	CASSEAFGSRDNEQFF	TGTGCCAGCAGTGAAGCATTTGGGAGTCGGGACAATGAGCAGTTCTTC
TRBV5-1	-	-	TRBJ1-1	CASSLREGGNTEAFF	TGCGCCAGCAGCTTACGGGAAGGGGGGAACACTGAAGCTTTCTTT
TRBV4-3	-	TRBD1	TRBJ1-2	CASSQAGDRANGYTF	TGCGCCAGCAGCCAAGCAGGGGACAGGGCCAATGGCTACACCTTC
TRBV7-2	-	-	TRBJ2-2	CASSLNGPTGELFF	TGTGCCAGCAGCTTAAATGGGCCCACCGGGGAGCTGTTTTTT
TRBV7-6	-	-	TRBJ1-1	CASSLASQGLTEAFF	TGTGCCAGCAGCTTAGCAAGCCAGGGGTTGACTGAAGCTTTCTTT
TRBV5-1	-	-	TRBJ1-2	CASRDESPQGYTF	TGCGCCAGCCGAGACGAGTCTCCACAGGGCTACACCTTC